The 32 T cell receptor beta chains in this list originate from one sample, sequenced in a study of Ad26.COV2.S vaccination and SARS-CoV-2 variants. Produced via immunoSEQ multiplex PCR; TCRdb's table is partial and in-frame only. Counted here are 350,000 to 550,000 clones, approximately 89% occurring once; the ten biggest clones make up approximately 2.5%. As to treatment: around 19 received Ad26.COV2.S at low or high dose, single or two shots; roughly five received placebo; per-sample allocation not given. Collection of samples fell on day 63 after the first vaccine or placebo injection. Sequenced here: peripheral blood, sampled in a trial of Ad26.COV2.S vaccine versus placebo. These TCRs come from a person between 18 and 65 years old who received the Ad26.COV2.S COVID-19 vaccine or a placebo.

In its sample, this clone was seen a few times. The V gene is TRBV4-2, the J gene TRBJ2-2; 9 bases are a match to TRBD2. The germline gives CDR1 LGHNA, CDR2 YNFKEQ. The CDR3 is made up of 15 amino acids. After removal of 1 base from V and 4 bases from J, the junction contained 1 base not matched to a gene. For the CDR3, the DNA is TGTGCCAGCAGCCAAGCGACTAGCGGCACCGGGGAGCTGTTTTTT. As protein: CASSQATSGTGELFF.

This sequence joins TRBV5-1 and TRBJ2-3; D uncertain. V lost 0 bases to trimming and J lost 5 bases, with 7 bases between them. The germline CDR1 and CDR2 sequences are SGHRS and YFSETQ. The CDR3 covers 13 residues. CDR3 sequence reads: CASSLAFGDTQYF. For the CDR3, the DNA is TGCGCCAGCAGCTTGGCGTTCGGAGATACGCAGTATTTT.

Only one count was recorded for this clone. The V gene is TRBV4-3, the J gene TRBJ2-3; the D gene is possibly TRBD2 (6 bases). V lost 0 bases to trimming and J lost 6 bases, with 22 bases between them. Germline V gene data show CDR1 as LGHNA and CDR2 as YSLEER. The CDR3 totals 18 residues. As DNA, the CDR3 is TGCGCCAGCAGCCAAGATCGGGGACTCCTAAGGGGTAGGGATACGCAGTATTTT. This sequence encodes CASSQDRGLLRGRDTQYF.

The chain links TRBV11-3 to TRBJ2-7; 8 bases line up with TRBD2. The CDR3 is 14 residues long. With V trimmed by 5 bases and J by 5 bases, 8 bases remained unmatched. Germline CDR1 is SGHNT and CDR2 is YENEEA. CDR3 sequence (DNA): TGTGCCAGCAGCCTACTAGCGGACTCGGACGAGCAGTACTTC. Its protein is CASSLLADSDEQYF.

V usage is TRBV10-3 and J usage is TRBJ1-1, with D possibly matching TRBD1 (6 bases). The CDR3 contains 14 residues. Trimming took 3 bases from V and 5 from J, leaving 13 bases between them. Germline V gene data show CDR1 as ENHRY and CDR2 as SYGVKD. DNA of the CDR3: TGTGCCATCAGTGACGGAGGGGGATGGACTGAAGCTTTCTTT. As protein: CAISDGGGWTEAFF.

The count of this clone is one. The rearrangement links TRBV7-2 to TRBJ1-2; maybe TRBD1 (5 bases). The CDR3 sequence is 12 residues long. CDR1 and CDR2 (germline): SGHTA, FQGNSA. V gave up 7 bases and J gave up 9 bases, with 15 bases separating them. The CDR3 sequence: CASTSNGGSYTF. In nucleotides, the CDR3 is TGTGCCAGCACCTCGAACGGGGGAAGCTACACCTTC.

To note about this clone: The identical CDR3 is also encoded by other nucleotide sequences in the sample. This chain connects TRBV5-1 to TRBJ1-5; D gene uncertain. Looked up from germline, CDR1 is SGHRS and CDR2 is YFSETQ. The CDR3 has 13 residues. Trimming took 0 bases from V and 0 from J, leaving 1 base between them. CDR3 DNA: TGCGCCAGCAGCTTGGATAGCAATCAGCCCCAGCATTTT. Amino acid sequence: CASSLDSNQPQHF.

V is TRBV6-4 and J is TRBJ2-6, with D possibly TRBD2 on 6 matching bases. V lost 8 bases and J lost 2, with 16 bases in between. Germline loops: CDR1 MRHNA, CDR2 SNTAGT. The CDR3 runs 16 residues. The CDR3 DNA follows: TGTGCCAGCCCCCCAGGGAGGCGGCCTGGGGCCAACGTCCTGACTTTC. Translating it yields CASPPGRRPGANVLTF.

Concerning this clone: The sample has other DNA sequences that encode this CDR3 too. The genes are TRBV7-2 and TRBJ2-1; D uncertain. V was shortened by 5 bases and J by 2 bases, with 1 base between the two germline ends. The CDR3 length is 11 residues. The germline V gene encodes CDR1 SGHTA and CDR2 FQGNSA. CDR3 residues: CASSPYNEQFF. The CDR3 nucleotides read TGTGCCAGCAGCCCCTACAATGAGCAGTTCTTC.

The rearrangement links TRBV28 to TRBJ2-3; 12 bases map to TRBD2. The CDR3 has 18 residues. Germline V gene sequence: CDR1 MDHEN, CDR2 SYDVKM. Trimming took 5 bases from V and 4 from J; bases not matched to a gene: 13. This CDR3 reads CASSPHALAGGRSDTQYF. DNA for the CDR3: TGTGCCAGCAGTCCCCACGCCCTAGCGGGGGGGCGGTCAGATACGCAGTATTTT.

Only one count was recorded for this clone. This sequence joins TRBV5-4 and TRBJ2-5; TRBD2 might be the D (6 bases). The ends were cut back, 3 bases at V and 7 bases at J, with 19 bases in the middle. The CDR3 contains 15 residues. Germline loops: CDR1 SGHNT, CDR2 YYREEE (reference sequence). CDR3 region: CASSSPAGPGGTQYF. CDR3 in DNA: TGTGCCAGCAGCTCCCCCGCGGGGCCTGGGGGGACCCAGTACTTC.

This clone appeared a few times. V gene TRBV5-1 combines with J gene TRBJ2-7, with a tentative D call TRBD2 (7 bases). V lost 2 bases and J 5 bases, leaving 14 bases between the germline ends. CDR3 length: 14 amino acids. The germline gives CDR1 SGHRS, CDR2 YFSETQ. The CDR3 loop reads CASSLQGGKNEQYF. The CDR3 nucleotides are TGCGCCAGCAGCTTACAGGGAGGGAAGAACGAGCAGTACTTC. Variable domain in full (rest from reference TRBV5-1 and TRBJ2-7): KAGVTQTPRYLIKTRGQQVTLSCSPISGHRSVSWYQQTPGQGLQFLFEYFSETQRNKGNFPGRFSGRQFSNSRSEMNVSTLELGDSALYLCASSLQGGKNEQYFGPGTRLTVT.

The chain is built from TRBV5-1 and TRBJ2-7; 8 positions match TRBD2. The CDR3 is made up of 15 amino acids. The V and J ends lost 4 bases and 7 bases, in that order; junction bases with no gene match: 13. Germline assignment: CDR1 SGHRS and CDR2 YFSETQ. The CDR3 DNA is TGCGCCAGCAGCCCCTTGCCCGGACTAGCCGGAGAGCAGTACTTC. Translating gives CASSPLPGLAGEQYF.

The V and J genes are TRBV19 and TRBJ1-2; D is uncertain. Trimming took 7 bases from V and 4 from J, leaving 16 bases between them. The CDR3 extends over 14 amino acids. The germline CDR1 and CDR2 sequences are LNHDA and SQIVND (reference sequence). In nucleotides, the CDR3 is TGTGCCAGTACCCCAAGTGGCGGTCCCTATGGCTACACCTTC. Translated: CASTPSGGPYGYTF.

The chain recombines TRBV28 with TRBJ2-5, with a possible D match to TRBD2 (5 bases). This CDR3 is 15 amino acids long. Germline CDR1 and CDR2: MDHEN and SYDVKM. The germline V and J ends were trimmed by 4 bases and 1 base, with 13 bases remaining between them. CDR3 amino acids: CASSSPPGSQETQYF. As DNA, the CDR3 is TGTGCCAGCAGTTCCCCCCCGGGGAGCCAAGAGACCCAGTACTTC.

V gene TRBV27 combines with J gene TRBJ2-2; 9 bases are shared with TRBD2. J lost 6 bases, V lost 5 bases, and 13 bases had no gene match. Germline V CDR1 and CDR2: MNHEY, SMNVEV (reference sequence). The CDR3 sequence is 17 residues long. CDR3 bases: TGTGCCAGCAGTCTGCTTAGCGGGAGATTTTTATCCGGGGAGCTGTTTTTT. The encoded protein is CASSLLSGRFLSGELFF.

The genes are TRBV4-1 and TRBJ2-3, with D perhaps TRBD2 (5 bases). The CDR3 has 13 amino acids. V lost 4 bases to trimming and J lost 4 bases, with 9 bases between them. The germline gives CDR1 MGHRA, CDR2 YSYEKL. CDR3 coding DNA: TGCGCCAGCAGCCGTATCGGGGCAGATACGCAGTATTTT. It translates to CASSRIGADTQYF.

This clone showed up just once. The chain couples TRBV6-2 or TRBV6-3 to TRBJ1-2; TRBD1 might be the D (6 bases). The length of the CDR3 is 18 residues. V lost 5 bases and J lost 1, with 23 bases in between. Germline V gene data show CDR1 as MNHEY and CDR2 as SVGEGT. The CDR3 loop is CASSQARGAASLNYGYTF. The CDR3 DNA sequence: TGTGCCAGCAGTCAAGCTCGGGGGGCAGCATCGCTTAACTATGGCTACACCTTC.

The chain uses TRBV5-1 and TRBJ1-2; no definite D call. The V end was cut by 0 bases, the J end by 2 bases, with 8 bases between. CDR1 is SGHRS and CDR2 is YFSETQ in the germline V gene. The CDR3 has 14 amino acids. The chain's CDR3 is CASSLVGQNYGYTF. The CDR3 bases are TGCGCCAGCAGCTTGGTAGGGCAGAACTATGGCTACACCTTC.

This clone was observed once. CDR3 residues: CATSRGDFFRSGIQYEQYF. As DNA, the CDR3 is TGTGCCACCAGCAGAGGAGACTTTTTTAGGAGCGGGATTCAATACGAGCAGTACTTC. V usage is TRBV15 and J usage is TRBJ2-7; 7 bases fit TRBD2. Germline V gene lookup returns CDR1 LNHNV and CDR2 YYDKDF (reference sequence). Trimming cost V 1 base and J 4 bases; bases outside gene matches: 19. CDR3 length: 19 residues.

The CDR3 loop reads CASSADRGIRSGNTIYF. The CDR3 region has the DNA TGTGCCAGCAGCGCAGACAGGGGAATTAGGTCTGGAAACACCATATATTTT. V usage is TRBV7-2 and J usage is TRBJ1-3; 8 nucleotides align to TRBD1. This CDR3 has 17 residues. V lost 5 bases, J lost 1 base, and 10 bases stayed unmatched. The germline gives CDR1 SGHTA, CDR2 FQGNSA.

This clone was seen a single time. This chain uses TRBV18 with TRBJ2-5; the D is unclear. Germline CDR1 and CDR2: KGHSH and LQKENI. The V end was cut by 5 bases, the J end by 5 bases, with 9 bases between. The CDR3 consists of 12 residues. This CDR3 is CASSSSRETQYF. CDR3 nucleotide sequence: TGTGCCAGCTCATCCTCACGTGAGACCCAGTACTTC.

The CDR3 spells CASSFRLAGQETQYF. The CDR3 bases are TGTGCCAGCAGCTTCAGACTAGCGGGCCAAGAGACCCAGTACTTC. The chain employs TRBV5-5 and TRBJ2-5; TRBD2 aligns across 10 bases. Germline CDR1 SGHKS, CDR2 YYEKEE (reference sequence). The CDR3 sequence is 15 residues long. The V segment lost 2 bases and the J segment 1 base; nucleotides outside the gene matches: 2. Full variable domain (missing parts from reference TRBV5-5 and TRBJ2-5): DAGVTQSPTHLIKTRGQQVTLRCSPISGHKSVSWYQQVLGQGPQFIFQYYEKEERGRGNFPDRFSARQFPNYSSELNVNALLLGDSALYLCASSFRLAGQETQYFGPGTRLLVL.

The CDR3 loop is CAWGDRGWRKPQHF. The CDR3 coding sequence is TGTGCCTGGGGGGACAGGGGCTGGAGAAAGCCCCAGCATTTT. The V call is TRBV30, the J call TRBJ1-5, with 10 bases matching TRBD1. CDR1 and CDR2 from the germline V gene are GTSNPN and SVGIG (reference sequence). Losses at the gene ends were 5 bases for V and 8 bases for J; bases not matched to a gene: 9. The CDR3 is 14 residues long.

This clone was recorded only once. The chain has TRBV5-8 and TRBJ2-4; D is unresolved. Looked up from germline, CDR1 is SGHTS and CDR2 is YDEGEE. The V gene lost 4 bases and the J gene lost 0 bases, with 11 bases spanning the gap. This CDR3 is 15 amino acids long. The CDR3 DNA sequence: TGTGCCAGCAGCCCGGAGATTGGAGCCAAAAACATTCAGTACTTC. Translated, it gives CASSPEIGAKNIQYF.

On this clone: The sample has other DNA sequences that encode this CDR3 too. The chain links TRBV12-3 or TRBV12-4 to TRBJ1-2, with D uncertain. The CDR3 is 13 residues long. Trimming shortened V by 1 base and J by 3 bases, and 6 bases separated the two germline ends. The DNA for the CDR3 is TGTGCCAGCAGTTTAGGCGGGGACTATGGCTACACCTTC. This sequence encodes CASSLGGDYGYTF.

The V and J genes are TRBV7-2 and TRBJ2-5; the match to TRBD1 covers 8 bases. The CDR3 has 14 amino acids. V shed 3 bases and J 3 bases; nucleotides not matched to a gene: 3. Germline V CDR1 and CDR2: SGHTA, FQGNSA. CDR3: CASSFQQGEETQYF. The CDR3 DNA reads TGTGCCAGCAGCTTTCAACAGGGGGAAGAGACCCAGTACTTC.

The chain recombines TRBV5-1 with TRBJ1-1; TRBD1 aligns across 7 bases. Germline V gives CDR1 SGHRS, CDR2 YFSETQ. The CDR3 has 14 amino acids. The V and J ends lost 4 bases and 1 base, in that order; junction bases with no gene match: 4. Here the CDR3 reads CASSLGQSNTEAFF. CDR3 DNA sequence: TGCGCCAGCAGCCTGGGACAGTCGAACACTGAAGCTTTCTTT. The full variable domain, rest sourced from reference TRBV5-1 and TRBJ1-1, is KAGVTQTPRYLIKTRGQQVTLSCSPISGHRSVSWYQQTPGQGLQFLFEYFSETQRNKGNFPGRFSGRQFSNSRSEMNVSTLELGDSALYLCASSLGQSNTEAFFGQGTRLTVV.

The V and J genes are TRBV7-2 and TRBJ2-4; D not certain. The germline CDR1 and CDR2 sequences are SGHTA and FQGNSA. V shed 6 bases and J shed 5 bases, with 5 bases lying between them. CDR3 size: 11 residues. The CDR3 region is CASSNQNIQYF. CDR3 DNA: TGTGCCAGCAGTAATCAAAACATTCAGTACTTC.

The J gene is TRBJ2-7, the V gene TRBV28; 9 nucleotides agree with TRBD2. The CDR3 loop spans 18 amino acids. J gave up 5 bases and V 6 bases, and 20 bases lay outside the gene matches. Germline V gives CDR1 MDHEN, CDR2 SYDVKM. The CDR3 is CASSLLPSYGGGEDEQYF. The DNA of the CDR3 is TGTGCCAGCAGCTTACTCCCGTCTTATGGCGGGGGGGAGGACGAGCAGTACTTC.

The genes are TRBV4-2 and TRBJ2-5; 10 nucleotides align to TRBD1. This CDR3 spans 15 amino acids. Looked up from germline, CDR1 is LGHNA and CDR2 is YNFKEQ. The junction had 3 bases not matched to a gene; V was cut back by 0 bases and J by 5 bases. The CDR3 DNA follows: TGTGCCAGCAGCCAAGACCCGACAGGGGGCGAGACCCAGTACTTC. The encoded protein is CASSQDPTGGETQYF.

The chain carries TRBV5-1 and TRBJ1-4; D gene unclear. The germline V gene encodes CDR1 SGHRS and CDR2 YFSETQ. Trimming left V 2 bases short and J 0 bases short, with 5 bases between. This CDR3 has 14 residues. The CDR3 bases are TGCGCCAGCAGCTTCGGGTCAACTAATGAAAAACTGTTTTTT. This gives the protein CASSFGSTNEKLFF.